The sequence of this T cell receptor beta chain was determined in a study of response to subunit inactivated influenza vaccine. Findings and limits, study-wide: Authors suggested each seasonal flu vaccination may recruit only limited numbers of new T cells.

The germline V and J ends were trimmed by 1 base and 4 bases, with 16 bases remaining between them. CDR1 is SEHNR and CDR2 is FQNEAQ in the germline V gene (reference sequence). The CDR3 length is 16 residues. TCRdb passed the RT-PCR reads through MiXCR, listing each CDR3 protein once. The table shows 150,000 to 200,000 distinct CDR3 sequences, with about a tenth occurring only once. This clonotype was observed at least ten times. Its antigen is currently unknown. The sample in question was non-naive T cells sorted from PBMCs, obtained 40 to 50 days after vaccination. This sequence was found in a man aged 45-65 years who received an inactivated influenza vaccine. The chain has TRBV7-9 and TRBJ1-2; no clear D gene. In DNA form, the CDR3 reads TGTGCCAGCAGCTTAGACGGCGGCGCAGCCTCCTATGGCTACACCTTC. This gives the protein CASSLDGGAASYGYTF. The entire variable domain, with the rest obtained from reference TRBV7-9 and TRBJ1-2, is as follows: DTGVSQNPRHKITKRGQNVTFRCDPISEHNRLYWYRQTLGQGPEFLTYFQNEAQLEKSRLLSDRFSAERPKGSFSTLEIQRTEQGDSAMYLCASSLDGGAASYGYTFGSGTRLTVV.